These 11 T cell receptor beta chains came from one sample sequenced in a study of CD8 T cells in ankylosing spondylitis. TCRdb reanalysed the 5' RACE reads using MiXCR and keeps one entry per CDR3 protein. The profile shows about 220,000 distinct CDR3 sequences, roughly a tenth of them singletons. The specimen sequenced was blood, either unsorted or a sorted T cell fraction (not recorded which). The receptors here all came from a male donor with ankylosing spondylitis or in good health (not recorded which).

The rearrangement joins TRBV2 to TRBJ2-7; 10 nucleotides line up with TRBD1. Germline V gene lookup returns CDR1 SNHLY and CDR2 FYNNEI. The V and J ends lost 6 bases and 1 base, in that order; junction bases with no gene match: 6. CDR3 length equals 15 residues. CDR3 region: CASSWDRGGSYEQYF. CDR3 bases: TGTGCCAGCAGCTGGGACAGGGGAGGGTCCTACGAGCAGTACTTC.

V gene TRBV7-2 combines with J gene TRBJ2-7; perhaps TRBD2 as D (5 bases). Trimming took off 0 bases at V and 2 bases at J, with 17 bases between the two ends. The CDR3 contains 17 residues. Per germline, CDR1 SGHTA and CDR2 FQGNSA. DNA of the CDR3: TGTGCCAGCAGCTTAGCGGTTCTACCCGGGGAAACCTACGAGCAGTACTTC. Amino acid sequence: CASSLAVLPGETYEQYF.

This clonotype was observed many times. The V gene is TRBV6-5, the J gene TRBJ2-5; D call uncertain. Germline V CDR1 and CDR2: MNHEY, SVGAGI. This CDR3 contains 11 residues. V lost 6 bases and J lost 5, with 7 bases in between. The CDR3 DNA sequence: TGTGCCAGCAGAAGACTTGAGACCCAGTACTTC. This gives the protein CASRRLETQYF.

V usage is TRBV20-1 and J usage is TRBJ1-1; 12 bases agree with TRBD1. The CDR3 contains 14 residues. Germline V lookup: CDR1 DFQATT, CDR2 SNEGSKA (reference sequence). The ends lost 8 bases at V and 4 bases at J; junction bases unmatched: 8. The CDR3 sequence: CSPGQGAFSTEAFF. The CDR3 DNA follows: TGCAGTCCGGGACAGGGGGCATTCAGCACTGAAGCTTTCTTT.

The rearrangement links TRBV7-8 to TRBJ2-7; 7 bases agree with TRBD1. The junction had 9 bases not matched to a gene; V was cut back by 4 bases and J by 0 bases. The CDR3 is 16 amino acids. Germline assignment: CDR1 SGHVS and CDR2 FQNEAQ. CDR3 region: CASSSEGQASSYEQYF. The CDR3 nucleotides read TGTGCCAGCAGCTCTGAAGGACAGGCTAGCTCCTACGAGCAGTACTTC.

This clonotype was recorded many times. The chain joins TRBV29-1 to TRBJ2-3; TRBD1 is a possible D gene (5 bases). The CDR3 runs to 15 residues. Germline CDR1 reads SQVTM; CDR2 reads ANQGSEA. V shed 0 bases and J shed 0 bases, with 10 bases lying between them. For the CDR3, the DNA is TGCAGCGTTGAAGAACACAGGATTAGCACAGATACGCAGTATTTT. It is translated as CSVEEHRISTDTQYF.

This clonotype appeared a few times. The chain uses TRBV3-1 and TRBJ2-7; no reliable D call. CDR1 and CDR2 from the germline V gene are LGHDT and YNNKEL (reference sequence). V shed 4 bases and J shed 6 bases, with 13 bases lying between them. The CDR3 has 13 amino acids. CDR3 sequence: CASSPTVSLEQYF. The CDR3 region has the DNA TGTGCCAGCAGCCCCACGGTGAGCCTCGAGCAGTACTTC.

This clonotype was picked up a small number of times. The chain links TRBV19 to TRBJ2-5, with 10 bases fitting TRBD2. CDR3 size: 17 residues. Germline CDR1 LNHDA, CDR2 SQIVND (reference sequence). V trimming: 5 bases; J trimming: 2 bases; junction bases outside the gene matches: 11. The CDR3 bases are TGTGCCAGTAGTCCGCCCCCGCTAGCGGGGGCTCAAGAGACCCAGTACTTC. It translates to CASSPPPLAGAQETQYF.

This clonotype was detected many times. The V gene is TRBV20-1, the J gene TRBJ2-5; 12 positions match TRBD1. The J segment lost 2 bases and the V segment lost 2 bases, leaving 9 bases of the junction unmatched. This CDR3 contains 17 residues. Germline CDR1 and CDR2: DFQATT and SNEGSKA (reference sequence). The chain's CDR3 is CSARPSGTGGRQETQYF. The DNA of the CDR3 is TGCAGTGCTAGACCTTCCGGGACAGGGGGCCGGCAAGAGACCCAGTACTTC.

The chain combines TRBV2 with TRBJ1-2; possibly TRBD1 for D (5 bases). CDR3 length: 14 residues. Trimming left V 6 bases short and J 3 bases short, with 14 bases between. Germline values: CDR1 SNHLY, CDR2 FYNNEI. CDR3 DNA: TGTGCCAGCAGACGGGGGGAGACGGACTATGGCTACACCTTC. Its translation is CASRRGETDYGYTF.

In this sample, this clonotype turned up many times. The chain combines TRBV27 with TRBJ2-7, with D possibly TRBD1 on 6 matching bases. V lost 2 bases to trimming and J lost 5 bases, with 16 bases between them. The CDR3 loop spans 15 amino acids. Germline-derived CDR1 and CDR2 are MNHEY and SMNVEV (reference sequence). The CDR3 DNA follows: TGTGCCAGCAGTTTAAATTCAGGGGCCCCCCACGAGCAGTACTTC. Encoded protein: CASSLNSGAPHEQYF.